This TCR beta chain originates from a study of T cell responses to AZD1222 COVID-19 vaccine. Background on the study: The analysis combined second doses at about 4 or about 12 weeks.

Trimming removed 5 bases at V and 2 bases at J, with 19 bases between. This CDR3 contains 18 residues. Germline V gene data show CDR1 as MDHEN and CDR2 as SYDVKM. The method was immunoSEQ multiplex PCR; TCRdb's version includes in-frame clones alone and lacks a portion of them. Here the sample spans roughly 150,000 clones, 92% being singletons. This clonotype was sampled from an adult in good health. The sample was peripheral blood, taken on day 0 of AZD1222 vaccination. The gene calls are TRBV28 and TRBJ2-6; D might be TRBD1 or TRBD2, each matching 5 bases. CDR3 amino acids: CASSRWDVLLPGANVLTF. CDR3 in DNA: TGTGCCAGCAGTCGGTGGGACGTTCTCCTACCTGGGGCCAACGTCCTGACTTTC.